The sequence of this T cell receptor beta chain was determined in a study of spatial heterogeneity in lung cancer. Study overall: In raw reads, more than 8.5 appearances on average were recorded for each unique TCR and UMI combination.

MiXCR was run by TCRdb on the 5' RACE reads, yielding one entry per CDR3 protein. This table holds roughly 39,000 distinct CDR3 sequences, roughly 8% found once. V lost 1 base and J 0 bases, leaving 20 bases between the germline ends. There are 19 residues in the CDR3. Time point defined: sample taken at primary tumor resection. The donors, about 78 patients with untreated early-stage non-small cell lung cancer, provided the samples. Study-wide results and caveats: Detection of ubiquitous tumor TCRs in blood was higher at resection than follow-up.

This clonotype was counted ten times or more. Its antigen is unidentified. The source material was PBMCs, sampled at surgery. The chain has TRBV12-3 or TRBV12-4 and TRBJ2-3; the D is unclear. This clonotype was sampled from a male donor with early-stage non-small cell lung cancer. CDR3 protein: CASSLEGLFRSPSTDTQYF. The CDR3 DNA follows: TGTGCCAGCAGTTTAGAGGGCTTATTCAGGAGCCCTAGCACAGATACGCAGTATTTT.